A selection of T cell receptor beta chains follows, all from one sample in a study of cytomegalovirus exposure and HLA in healthy donors. Libraries were prepared by immunoSEQ multiplex PCR; TCRdb keeps only in-frame clonotypes and omits some of them. Of 150,000 to 200,000 clones detected, about 96% appear once; the ten largest clones hold roughly 0.83%. Sequencing was performed on PBMCs. The receptors were gathered from a woman between 18 and 29 years old in good health and CMV-seronegative. CDR3s include the opening cysteine and the closing phenylalanine or tryptophan. A D gene is named only where the DNA matches it firmly. Clone size is stated in some rows and not others, as once, few, many or a class when expanded.

d_call: .; j_call: TRBJ2-1; clone_size: .; v_call: TRBV2; cdr3_nt: TGTGCCACCGCGACGGGGAGCTCCTACAATGAGCAGTTCTTC; cdr3_aa: CATATGSSYNEQFF
d_call: .; j_call: TRBJ1-2; clone_size: .; v_call: TRBV7-2; cdr3_nt: TGTGCCAGCAGCTTAAATCCCACAGGGAACTATGGCTACACCTTC; cdr3_aa: CASSLNPTGNYGYTF
d_call: TRBD1; j_call: TRBJ2-5; clone_size: .; v_call: TRBV5-1; cdr3_nt: TGCGCCAGCGAACGAGGACAGGGCGCATATGGGACCCAGTACTTC; cdr3_aa: CASERGQGAYGTQYF
d_call: TRBD2; j_call: TRBJ2-3; clone_size: .; v_call: TRBV5-5; cdr3_nt: TGTGCCAGCAGCGAAGGAGCGGGGGGGCCTACAGATACGCAGTATTTT; cdr3_aa: CASSEGAGGPTDTQYF
d_call: .; j_call: TRBJ1-1; clone_size: .; v_call: TRBV7-3; cdr3_nt: TGTGCCAGCAGCTTAGGGACTAACACTGAAGCTTTCTTT; cdr3_aa: CASSLGTNTEAFF
d_call: TRBD1; j_call: TRBJ1-6; clone_size: .; v_call: TRBV5-1; cdr3_nt: TGCGCCAGCAGCGCCGGACAGGGACCTTATTCACCCCTCCACTTT; cdr3_aa: CASSAGQGPYSPLHF
d_call: .; j_call: TRBJ2-5; clone_size: .; v_call: TRBV5-1; cdr3_nt: TGCGCCAGCTGCCCTTTCGGGGGTCTCGTCGGGGAGACCCAGTACTTC; cdr3_aa: CASCPFGGLVGETQYF
d_call: .; j_call: TRBJ1-5; clone_size: .; v_call: TRBV2; cdr3_nt: TGTGCCAGCAGTGAAGGGGGCAGGGTTCAGCCCCAGCATTTT; cdr3_aa: CASSEGGRVQPQHF
d_call: TRBD2; j_call: TRBJ2-5; clone_size: .; v_call: TRBV18; cdr3_nt: TGTGCCAGCTCATCGCAGACTAGCGGGAGGCAAGAGACCCAGTACTTC; cdr3_aa: CASSSQTSGRQETQYF
d_call: .; j_call: TRBJ1-5; clone_size: .; v_call: TRBV2; cdr3_nt: TGTGCCAGCAGTACCTCAGGGTTGGGAAATCAGCCCCAGCATTTT; cdr3_aa: CASSTSGLGNQPQHF
d_call: .; j_call: TRBJ2-7; clone_size: .; v_call: TRBV2; cdr3_nt: TGTGCCAGCAGTGAAGCCCTGAGGGGGTATTCCTACGAGCAGTACTTC; cdr3_aa: CASSEALRGYSYEQYF
d_call: TRBD1; j_call: TRBJ1-2; clone_size: .; v_call: TRBV6-1; cdr3_nt: TGTGCCAGCAGTGCCGACAGGGGGGGTAGCTATGGCTACACCTTC; cdr3_aa: CASSADRGGSYGYTF
d_call: TRBD1; j_call: TRBJ1-2; clone_size: .; v_call: TRBV18; cdr3_nt: TGTGCCAGCTCACCAGGAGGACAGGGAAACTATGGCTACACCTTC; cdr3_aa: CASSPGGQGNYGYTF
d_call: TRBD1; j_call: TRBJ2-6; clone_size: .; v_call: TRBV6-5; cdr3_nt: TGTGCCAGCAGTACCCACAGGGGATTGTCCAACGTCCTGACTTTC; cdr3_aa: CASSTHRGLSNVLTF
d_call: TRBD1; j_call: TRBJ2-1; clone_size: .; v_call: TRBV2; cdr3_nt: TGTGCCAGCGCGCGGACAGGGTCAAGCGAGCAGTTCTTC; cdr3_aa: CASARTGSSEQFF
d_call: .; j_call: TRBJ2-2; clone_size: .; v_call: TRBV6-5; cdr3_nt: TGTGCCAGCAGTTATCAGGGGACAACGAACACCGGGGAGCTGTTTTTT; cdr3_aa: CASSYQGTTNTGELFF
d_call: .; j_call: TRBJ2-2; clone_size: once; v_call: TRBV6-8; cdr3_nt: TGTGCCAGCAGGGATTGGGCAGGGGCCACCGGGGAGCTGTTTTTT; cdr3_aa: CASRDWAGATGELFF
d_call: .; j_call: TRBJ1-2; clone_size: .; v_call: TRBV19; cdr3_nt: TGTGCCAGTAGTATAGTTCTCTCCCACTATGGCTACACCTTC; cdr3_aa: CASSIVLSHYGYTF
d_call: .; j_call: TRBJ2-7; clone_size: .; v_call: TRBV7-6; cdr3_nt: TGTGCCAGCAGCTTAGCTGGGGGGACAGAAGTCTACGAGCAGTACTTC; cdr3_aa: CASSLAGGTEVYEQYF
d_call: TRBD1; j_call: TRBJ2-2; clone_size: .; v_call: TRBV5-4; cdr3_nt: TGTGCCAGCAGCTATCAAGGACAGGGGGAGGACACCGGGGAGCTGTTTTTT; cdr3_aa: CASSYQGQGEDTGELFF
d_call: TRBD2; j_call: TRBJ2-7; clone_size: .; v_call: TRBV5-1; cdr3_nt: TGCGCCAGCGGGCGGGAGGGCTACGAGCAGTACTTC; cdr3_aa: CASGREGYEQYF
d_call: TRBD1; j_call: TRBJ2-1; clone_size: .; v_call: TRBV9; cdr3_nt: TGTGCCAGCAGCGTTGGGACAGCCCTTAGGGATGAGCAGTTCTTC; cdr3_aa: CASSVGTALRDEQFF
d_call: .; j_call: TRBJ1-1; clone_size: .; v_call: TRBV6-5; cdr3_nt: TGTGCCACCCGGCCAGGGACTGAAGCTTTCTTT; cdr3_aa: CATRPGTEAFF
d_call: .; j_call: TRBJ1-2; clone_size: .; v_call: TRBV19; cdr3_nt: TGTGCCAGTACCCCCCTGGCAGGGCAAGATGGCTACACCTTC; cdr3_aa: CASTPLAGQDGYTF
d_call: TRBD1; j_call: TRBJ1-5; clone_size: .; v_call: TRBV5-6; cdr3_nt: TGTGCCAGCAGCTTGGCCACAGGGGCGAGCAATCAGCCCCAGCATTTT; cdr3_aa: CASSLATGASNQPQHF
d_call: .; j_call: TRBJ1-4; clone_size: .; v_call: TRBV4-3; cdr3_nt: TGCGCCAGCAGCCAAGATGTCGGGGGGCCGGCTGAAAAACTGTTTTTT; cdr3_aa: CASSQDVGGPAEKLFF
d_call: .; j_call: TRBJ1-3; clone_size: once; v_call: TRBV7-9; cdr3_nt: TGTGCCAGCAGCTTAGAAGTGACACCCAAGAGAAACACCATATATTTT; cdr3_aa: CASSLEVTPKRNTIYF
d_call: TRBD2; j_call: TRBJ2-5; clone_size: .; v_call: TRBV14; cdr3_nt: TGTGCCAGCAGTCTCCGACTAGCGGGCTTCCAAGAGACCCAGTACTTC; cdr3_aa: CASSLRLAGFQETQYF
d_call: .; j_call: TRBJ2-7; clone_size: .; v_call: TRBV29-1; cdr3_nt: TGCAGCGTTGAAGATCCCAGGTCCTACGAGCAGTACTTC; cdr3_aa: CSVEDPRSYEQYF
d_call: .; j_call: TRBJ1-4; clone_size: .; v_call: TRBV6-5; cdr3_nt: TGTGCCAGCAGTTACGGGGGGTCGGGCGAAAAACTGTTTTTT; cdr3_aa: CASSYGGSGEKLFF
d_call: TRBD1; j_call: TRBJ1-2; clone_size: .; v_call: TRBV18; cdr3_nt: TGTGCCAGCTCACCTACCGGAGGGGGACAGGCGAACTATGGCTACACCTTC; cdr3_aa: CASSPTGGGQANYGYTF
d_call: .; j_call: TRBJ2-7; clone_size: .; v_call: TRBV10-2; cdr3_nt: TGCGCCAGCACCGCGGGGCCAAATTACGAGCAGTACTTC; cdr3_aa: CASTAGPNYEQYF
d_call: .; j_call: TRBJ2-7; clone_size: .; v_call: TRBV5-6; cdr3_nt: TGTGCCAGCAGCTTACTGGGGGCCCACGAGCAGTACTTC; cdr3_aa: CASSLLGAHEQYF
d_call: .; j_call: TRBJ1-1; clone_size: .; v_call: TRBV2; cdr3_nt: TGTGCCAGTGCGGGACCCTCGAGAGGCACTGAAGCTTTCTTT; cdr3_aa: CASAGPSRGTEAFF
d_call: TRBD1; j_call: TRBJ1-1; clone_size: .; v_call: TRBV7-2; cdr3_nt: TGTGCCAGCAGCCCGGGCTGGGGACAGGGTACTGAAGCTTTCTTT; cdr3_aa: CASSPGWGQGTEAFF